This entry concerns a single T cell receptor (beta chain). The antigen remains undetermined. Read data end 3 residues before the CDR3 end; the end is taken from the germline J gene. These data come from a study of T cells in women clearing cervical HPV infection. Whole-study context: Case blood was drawn when the lesion was first found; control blood after infection became undetectable. For cases, blood was sampled a median around 150 days after lesion detection, interquartile range roughly 90 to 230 days.

The V end was cut by 8 bases, the J end by 0 bases, with 13 bases between. This CDR3 comprises 13 residues. Germline loops: CDR1 DFQATT, CDR2 SNEGSKA (reference sequence). The data were produced by immunoSEQ multiplex PCR, yet TCRdb's version contains in-frame clones alone and is incomplete. The sample data list 30,000 to 35,000 clones. General study findings and limits: Repertoire richness, not evenness, was significantly elevated in CIN3+ cases versus controls.

The material sequenced was blood buffy coat. The receptor was isolated from a woman aged 18-69 years with a cervical HPV16 infection that either progressed to CIN3+ or cleared (not recorded which). The chain employs TRBV20-1 and TRBJ1-1, with D maybe TRBD1 (5 bases). The sequenced part of the CDR3 DNA is TGCAGTCCCCTTGGACATATGAACACTGAA. Its translation: CSPLGHMNTE. Given in full, the CDR3 is CSPLGHMNTEAFF.